This paragraph covers one T cell receptor beta chain sequence. The sample belongs to a study of PD-L1 blockade in urothelial cancer. Across the whole study: Patients, treated from 2014 onward, received atezolizumab 1,200 mg intravenously every 3 weeks.

Using immunoSEQ multiplex PCR, the repertoire was profiled, and TCRdb retains in-frame clones only, with some absent. This table holds around 34,000 clones, just under 85% found once. In germline, CDR1 is SGDLS, CDR2 YYNGEE. With 0 bases clipped from V and 4 bases from J, the junction kept 3 bases outside the gene matches. The CDR3 has 16 amino acids. The time point denotes: pretreatment peripheral blood. This clonotype was sampled from a man older than 75 with urothelial cancer. The sample was PBMCs, taken around atezolizumab (anti-PD-L1) treatment. This chain uses TRBV9 with TRBJ2-1, with 11 positions matching TRBD1. The CDR3 nucleotides are TGTGCCAGCAGCGTAGCCGGGACAGGGGGATACAATGAGCAGTTCTTC. Its protein product is CASSVAGTGGYNEQFF.